The 16 T cell receptor beta chains in this list originate from one sample, sequenced in a study of blood T cells in healthy people across ages. For the second PCR, which ran for about 7 to 11 cycles, a sample-barcoded 5' primer and a J-beta primer mix were used. TCRdb reprocessed the 5' RACE reads via MiXCR and lists one record per CDR3 protein. This repertoire shows approximately 780,000 distinct CDR3 sequences, roughly 25% found once; its top ten account for under 3%. The data also belong to a second study, concerning T cells of mothers and their children.

The sample comprised blood. The receptors were sampled from a boy under 18 in good health.

This clonotype was seen more than once but under ten times. V usage is TRBV7-2 and J usage is TRBJ2-7; tentatively, D is TRBD2 (5 bases). V was cut by 3 bases and J by 1 base, with 13 bases left in between. Germline V gives CDR1 SGHTA, CDR2 FQGNSA. The length of the CDR3 is 15 residues. The CDR3 is CASSLDSGFSYEQYF. The CDR3 DNA reads as TGTGCCAGCAGCTTGGATTCGGGGTTTTCCTACGAGCAGTACTTC.

The chain employs TRBV3-1 and TRBJ2-2; TRBD2 matches 12 bases. The CDR3 extends over 17 amino acids. CDR1 and CDR2 (germline): LGHDT, YNNKEL (reference sequence). V gave up 3 bases and J gave up 6 bases; unmatched junction bases: 8. CDR3 bases: TGTGCCAGCAGCCACCCCCTAGCGGGGGGGCCTCCCGGGGAGCTGTTTTTT. Protein product: CASSHPLAGGPPGELFF.

The J gene is TRBJ1-3, the V gene TRBV7-6, with D possibly TRBD1 on 6 matching bases. CDR1 and CDR2 (germline): SGHVS, FNYEAQ. Trimming shortened V by 5 bases and J by 2 bases, and 16 bases separated the two germline ends. CDR3 length: 16 amino acids. The CDR3 spells CASSLIQGETGNTIYF. Written as DNA, the CDR3 is TGTGCCAGCAGCCTTATACAGGGAGAGACTGGAAACACCATATATTTT.

This clonotype was seen more than once but under ten times. V usage is TRBV12-3 or TRBV12-4 and J usage is TRBJ1-3; D gene uncertain. The CDR3 is made up of 14 amino acids. V lost 6 bases to trimming and J lost 4 bases, with 13 bases between them. CDR3 nucleotides: TGTGCCAGCAGCCGGGGAACTCCCGGAAACACCATATATTTT. This encodes CASSRGTPGNTIYF.

This clonotype has only a few counts. At one boundary the junction diverges from the germline segment, which might be a read error. The CDR3, as DNA: TGTGCCGCCAGCAGAGATGGGGCAACGACTAATGAAAAACTGTTTTTT. It codes for CAASRDGATTNEKLFF. The chain employs TRBV15 and TRBJ1-4; D is possibly TRBD1 (5 bases). The germline V gene encodes CDR1 LNHNV and CDR2 YYDKDF (reference sequence). The CDR3 loop spans 16 amino acids. Drawing the rest from reference TRBV15 and TRBJ1-4, the complete variable domain is DAMVIQNPRYQVTQFGKPVTLSCSQTLNHNVMYWYQQKSSQAPKLLFHYYDKDFNNEADTPDNFQSRRPNTSFCFLDIRSPGLGDTAMYLCAASRDGATTNEKLFFGSGTQLSVL.

This clonotype appeared a few times. This chain connects TRBV3-1 to TRBJ1-1; possibly TRBD1 for D (6 bases). Germline CDR1 and CDR2: LGHDT and YNNKEL (reference sequence). V was clipped by 5 bases and J by 0 bases, with 10 bases between them. The CDR3 is made up of 14 amino acids. The CDR3 DNA is TGTGCCAGCAGCGAGGCAGGGGTGAACACTGAAGCTTTCTTT. It specifies CASSEAGVNTEAFF.

The chain carries TRBV28 and TRBJ2-3, with D possibly TRBD1 on 6 matching bases. There are 16 residues in the CDR3. V was clipped by 6 bases and J by 2 bases, with 18 bases between them. The germline V gene encodes CDR1 MDHEN and CDR2 SYDVKM. DNA of the CDR3: TGTGCCAGCAGGGACCTCGGGACATCCTACACAGATACGCAGTATTTT. Residues: CASRDLGTSYTDTQYF.

This clonotype has a handful of counts. The junction and the germline gene differ at one end; a read error may be behind it. V usage is TRBV2 and J usage is TRBJ2-3; D perhaps matches TRBD2 (5 bases). The CDR3 is made up of 14 amino acids. The germline V gene has CDR1 SNHLY and CDR2 FYNNEI. The CDR3 loop is CASREDGGADTRYF. CDR3 coding DNA: TGTGCCAGCCGCGAGGATGGCGGAGCGGATACGCGGTATTTT.

The chain carries TRBV2 and TRBJ2-5; either TRBD1 or TRBD2 may fit D (5 bases each). The CDR3 covers 12 residues. V was cut by 10 bases and J by 6 bases, with 15 bases left in between. CDR1 and CDR2 from the germline V gene are SNHLY and FYNNEI. The CDR3 spells CATQGVGKTQYF. The CDR3, as DNA: TGTGCCACTCAGGGAGTGGGTAAGACCCAGTACTTC.

This clonotype occurred a few times. The V and J genes are TRBV6-1 and TRBJ2-4, with TRBD1 as a possible D gene (5 bases). The ends were cut back, 2 bases at V and 2 bases at J, with 7 bases in the middle. Germline CDR1 and CDR2: MNHNS and SASEGT. This CDR3 contains 14 residues. In DNA form, the CDR3 reads TGTGCCAGCAGTGAACAGGGTCCCAAAAACATTCAGTACTTC. Its translation is CASSEQGPKNIQYF.

The V call is TRBV9, the J call TRBJ2-5, with 9 bases lining up with TRBD2. The J call may not be correct, given that the DNA end is closer to TRBJ2-1. From germline, CDR1 is SGDLS and CDR2 YYNGEE. The CDR3 has 15 amino acids. The CDR3 coding sequence is TGTGCCAGCGGCGGCGGGGGGGACTTTTACAATGAGCAGTTCTTC. Translating it yields CASGGGGDFYNEQFF.

Only one count was recorded for this clonotype. The V call is TRBV7-9, the J call TRBJ2-3, with 11 bases fitting TRBD2. The junction had 13 bases not matched to a gene; V was cut back by 0 bases and J by 5 bases. The germline CDR1 and CDR2 sequences are SEHNR and FQNEAQ (reference sequence). There are 19 residues in the CDR3. This CDR3 reads CASSLARLAGPKRKDTQYF. CDR3 DNA: TGTGCCAGCAGCTTAGCGCGACTAGCGGGGCCCAAGAGGAAAGATACGCAGTATTTT.

This clonotype was seen a handful of times. J is TRBJ1-5 and V is TRBV9; tentative D call: TRBD1 (5 bases). CDR1 is SGDLS, CDR2 YYNGEE, per germline. Trimming stripped 3 bases from V and 3 bases from J, with 16 bases between. The CDR3 has 16 residues. The DNA of the CDR3 is TGTGCCAGCAGCGGCGGGGACGAAGGGCTCAATCAGCCCCAGCATTTT. Its protein is CASSGGDEGLNQPQHF.

In its sample, this clonotype was seen a few times. The rearrangement uses TRBV6-1 and TRBJ2-5; TRBD1 might be the D (6 bases). With 8 bases removed from V and 6 bases from J, the gap between germline ends came to 13 bases. The germline V gene has CDR1 MNHNS and CDR2 SASEGT. The CDR3 length is 12 residues. CDR3 DNA: TGTGCCAGCGTAACAGGGCGTAAGACCCAGTACTTC. Translated: CASVTGRKTQYF.

This clonotype appeared a few times. The chain employs TRBV12-3 or TRBV12-4 and TRBJ2-5; TRBD2 matches 10 bases. This CDR3 is built from 17 residues. V shed 5 bases, J shed 4 bases, and the junction held 13 bases outside the gene matches. CDR3 in DNA: TGTGCCAGCAGTCCTGGGACTTTAGCGGGGGGAAGAGAGACCCAGTACTTC. Encoded protein: CASSPGTLAGGRETQYF.

This clonotype was observed a few times. The chain links TRBV7-9 to TRBJ2-5; D remains unclear. The CDR3 consists of 11 residues. The V and J ends lost 8 bases and 7 bases respectively, with 11 bases between them. Germline V gene sequence: CDR1 SEHNR, CDR2 FQNEAQ (reference sequence). In nucleotides, the CDR3 is TGTGCCAGCGCCAGTATTAGGACCCAGTACTTC. This gives the protein CASASIRTQYF.